This T cell receptor beta chain was sequenced in a study of cytomegalovirus exposure and HLA in healthy donors (dated by TCRdb to about 2017). Regarding the study in general: The 650 to 800 repertoires of the first cohort and the roughly 120 validation repertoires were produced on the same platform, according to a later analysis. The study aimed to test whether cataloging public T cell receptors could reveal signatures of past pathogen exposure. A separate validation cohort of approximately 120 different subjects was used in addition to the approximately 640-subject first cohort. The study combined high-throughput TCR immunosequencing, statistical association of individual TCRs with disease status, and machine learning to predict cytomegalovirus infection status.

The donors belonged to the validation cohort of around 110 subjects, which was separate from the approximately 680-subject first cohort. The full study reports these points: In both the original and validation cohorts, the classifier was reported to diagnose cytomegalovirus status with high specificity and sensitivity. Subsequent analysis determined that TCRs grouped into clusters in the first cohort also showed a tendency toward co-occurrence across the roughly 110 validation repertoires, and 94% of cluster scores exceeded 0. It was suggested by the authors that the approach could potentially be generalized to other disease states and immunological phenotypes. The study gave a list of about 160 TCR beta chains associated with cytomegalovirus. In vitro tests confirmed that three of the cytomegalovirus-associated TCR beta chains recognize cytomegalovirus antigens. Most TCR sequences were seen in very few donors, while some public TCRs were found in many individuals. The validation cohort had no HLA typing available for a later analysis, so co-occurrence within that cohort was assessed over all 130 or so repertoires.

With regard to this clone: It lacks a known antigen. Qualities for individual bases were not recorded, and no much larger clone is one base off.

Library method: the immunoSEQ multiplex PCR assay. In the original analysis: A statistical classification framework was built for diagnosing cytomegalovirus status from the catalog of TCR beta chain sequences. TCRdb provides this immuneACCESS table in a form limited to in-frame rearrangements. Some clones are lacking; in checked studies, under half of them reflect an unresolved V gene, and why the rest are absent is not known. That table supplies the V and J calls and clone size; D and trimming were determined from the DNA. Present in this sample are about 110,000 clones, approximately 86% of which were seen just once. The top ten clones comprise roughly 3% of the sample. Sequenced: PBMCs. This TCR was recovered from a young woman in good health and CMV-seronegative.

The DNA sequence follows: TGTGCCAGCAGCCCCAGGGGCGCAGAGACCCAGTACTTC. Translated, this gives CASSPRGAETQYF. This sequence uses TRBV28 and TRBJ2-5, with TRBD1 as a weak D call on 6 bases. At the junction V is shortened by 6 bases and J by 4 bases, with 12 bases in between. From cysteine to phenylalanine, the CDR3 is 13 amino acids long. Only the CDR3 part of the read is kept: 39 bases, read in frame from the first base. CDR1 and CDR2 were assigned from the germline V gene as MDHEN and SYDVKM.